Sequencing of this T cell receptor beta chain was carried out in a study of cytomegalovirus exposure and HLA in healthy donors. Findings and caveats of the study: 164 TCR beta chains were listed as cytomegalovirus-associated.

This clone appeared a few times. The antigen is undetermined. Measured with immunoSEQ multiplex PCR; TCRdb has only the in-frame clones, and not every one. The table includes about 130,000 clones, 75% to 90% detected once. The CDR3 contains 13 residues. Germline CDR1 SGHRS, CDR2 YFSETQ. V was pared by 0 bases and J by 6 bases, with 10 bases between. Sequenced input: PBMCs. The rearrangement uses TRBV5-1 and TRBJ2-7, with a possible D match to TRBD1 (5 bases). This sequence was found in a woman under 30 in good health and CMV-seronegative. This CDR3 reads CASSLGQLSEQYF. CDR3 DNA sequence: TGCGCCAGCAGCTTGGGACAGCTTAGCGAGCAGTACTTC.